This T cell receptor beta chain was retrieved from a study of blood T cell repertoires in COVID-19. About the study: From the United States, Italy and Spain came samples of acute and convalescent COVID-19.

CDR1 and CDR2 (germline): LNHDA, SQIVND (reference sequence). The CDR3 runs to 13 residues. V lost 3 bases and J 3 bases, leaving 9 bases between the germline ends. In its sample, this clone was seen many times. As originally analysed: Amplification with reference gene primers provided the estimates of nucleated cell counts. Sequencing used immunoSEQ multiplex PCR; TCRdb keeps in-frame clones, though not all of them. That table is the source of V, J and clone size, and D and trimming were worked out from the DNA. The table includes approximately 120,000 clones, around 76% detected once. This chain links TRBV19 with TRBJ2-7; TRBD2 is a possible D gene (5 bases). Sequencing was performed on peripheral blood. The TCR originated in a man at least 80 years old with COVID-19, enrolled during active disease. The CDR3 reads CASSMTNGYEQYF. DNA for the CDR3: TGTGCCAGTAGTATGACTAATGGCTACGAGCAGTACTTC.